By sample share, the clone carrying this T cell receptor delta chain is medium-sized (0.01 to 0.1%). This CDR3 has 14 amino acids. In germline, CDR1 is GEAIGNYY, CDR2 EKD. V shed 3 bases and J 4 bases; nucleotides not matched to a gene: 5. TCRdb re-called clones from the reads using CATT. The sample contains about 5,200 delta-chain clones, around 20% of which appear only once. These data originate in a study of gamma-delta chains in newborns, infants, children. The sequence derives from a child who was a newborn, infant or young child, either healthy, febrile or measles-vaccinated (not recorded which). The specimen sequenced was blood. The rearrangement links TRDV2 to TRDJ1; TRDD3 matches at 9 bases. In DNA, the CDR3 is TGTGCCTGTGACGCCGTACTGGGGGACGATAAACTCATCTTT. Encoded protein: CACDAVLGDDKLIF.